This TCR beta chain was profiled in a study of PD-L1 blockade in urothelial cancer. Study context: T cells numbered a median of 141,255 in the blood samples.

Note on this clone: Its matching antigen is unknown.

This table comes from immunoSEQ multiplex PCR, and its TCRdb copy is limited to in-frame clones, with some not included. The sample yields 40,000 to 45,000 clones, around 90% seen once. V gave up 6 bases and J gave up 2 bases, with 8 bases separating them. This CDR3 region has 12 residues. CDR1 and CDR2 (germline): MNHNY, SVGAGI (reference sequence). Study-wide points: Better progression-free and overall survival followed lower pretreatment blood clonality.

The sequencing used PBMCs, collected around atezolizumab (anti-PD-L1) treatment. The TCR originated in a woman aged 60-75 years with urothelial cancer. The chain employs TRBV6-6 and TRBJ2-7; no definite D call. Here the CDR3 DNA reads TGTGCCAGCAGCAAAGCCCCCTACGAGCAGTACTTC. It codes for CASSKAPYEQYF.